Each of the 13 T cell receptor beta chains below was sequenced from the same sample in a study of T cell responses to AZD1222 COVID-19 vaccine. This table comes from immunoSEQ multiplex PCR, and its TCRdb copy is limited to in-frame clones, with some not included. The sample comprises tens of thousands of clones, more than 70% of which are singletons, and 5.6% rests with the top ten. The material sequenced was peripheral blood, taken 28 days after the second AZD1222 dose. Every receptor here comes from an adult who received the AZD1222 COVID-19 vaccine.

This clone has only a few counts. V and J are TRBV19 and TRBJ2-7, with 8 bases that match TRBD2. CDR1 and CDR2 from the germline V gene are LNHDA and SQIVND (reference sequence). The CDR3 runs 14 residues. Trimming at V came to 3 bases and at J to 0 bases, leaving 1 base not matched to a gene. In DNA form, the CDR3 reads TGTGCCAGTAGTATCGGGACTAGCTCCTACGAGCAGTACTTC. Translating gives CASSIGTSSYEQYF.

This chain connects TRBV21-1 to TRBJ2-1; the table's D call TRBD1 went unverified against the DNA. TRBV21-1 constitutes a pseudogene. CDR3 size: 16 residues. The CDR3 coding sequence is TGTGCCAGCACCTCGGGGGGGGACAGGGCCTACAATGAGCAGTTCTTC. It codes for CASTSGGDRAYNEQFF.

This clone has at least ten counts. This chain joins TRBV6-6 and TRBJ2-1; 9 nucleotides agree with TRBD2. The CDR3 contains 18 residues. Looked up from germline, CDR1 is MNHNY and CDR2 is SVGAGI (reference sequence). With 6 bases clipped from V and 2 bases from J, the junction kept 14 bases outside the gene matches. The chain's CDR3 is CASRRGRGGGAAYNEQFF. CDR3 nucleotide sequence: TGTGCCAGCAGGCGAGGCAGGGGCGGGGGGGCCGCCTACAATGAGCAGTTCTTC.

This chain uses TRBV10-1 with TRBJ2-3, with D perhaps matching TRBD2 (6 bases). From germline, CDR1 is WNHNN and CDR2 SYGVQD (reference sequence). Trimming took off 8 bases at V and 1 base at J, with 10 bases between the two ends. The CDR3 runs to 13 residues. CDR3 in amino acids: CASGGSRTDTQYF. CDR3 DNA: TGCGCCAGCGGGGGGTCCCGCACAGATACGCAGTATTTT.

CDR3 amino acids: CASSEAGPPGNEQFF. The CDR3, as DNA: TGCGCCAGCAGTGAGGCGGGACCGCCTGGCAATGAGCAGTTCTTC. The chain uses TRBV10-1 and TRBJ2-1; D possibly corresponds to TRBD2 (6 bases). Germline V gene sequence: CDR1 WNHNN, CDR2 SYGVQD (reference sequence). The CDR3 is 15 residues long. With 2 bases removed from V and 6 bases from J, the gap between germline ends came to 14 bases.

This sequence joins TRBV11-2 and TRBJ2-7; 10 bases map to TRBD1. Germline-derived CDR1 and CDR2 are SGHAT and FQNNGV. The CDR3 extends over 16 amino acids. Trimming at V came to 4 bases and at J to 5 bases, leaving 11 bases not matched to a gene. In DNA, the CDR3 is TGTGCCAGCAGCTCGGGCGGGACAGGGGCCAACCACGAGCAGTACTTC. This encodes CASSSGGTGANHEQYF.

The V and J genes are TRBV24-1 and TRBJ1-2; tentative D call: TRBD1 (5 bases). CDR1 is KGHDR and CDR2 is SFDVKD in the germline V gene. V was trimmed by 4 bases and J by 6 bases, leaving 8 bases between them. There are 12 residues in the CDR3. CDR3 residues: CATSERGDGYTF. The CDR3 bases are TGTGCCACCAGTGAACGAGGGGATGGCTACACCTTC.

This clone is classed as medium-sized (0.01 to 0.1%). The chain recombines TRBV6-1 with TRBJ1-4; D not resolved. The CDR3 extends over 14 amino acids. V was pared by 5 bases and J by 0 bases, with 7 bases between. Germline loops: CDR1 MNHNS, CDR2 SASEGT. DNA for the CDR3: TGTGCCAGCAGTTATGGTGCAACTAATGAAAAACTGTTTTTT. Encoded protein: CASSYGATNEKLFF.

This clone has a handful of counts. This chain connects TRBV3-1 (or the pseudogene TRBV3-2) to TRBJ2-7; D is perhaps TRBD2 (6 bases). Germline loops: CDR1 LGHDT, CDR2 YNNKEL (reference sequence). V was cut by 4 bases and J by 2 bases, with 15 bases left in between. This CDR3 comprises 15 residues. DNA for the CDR3: TGTGCCAGCAGCCCGGTGGGAGCGGGTACCTACGAGCAGTACTTC. As protein: CASSPVGAGTYEQYF.

The gene calls are TRBV7-2 and TRBJ2-7, with D perhaps TRBD2 (5 bases). Looked up from germline, CDR1 is SGHTA and CDR2 is FQGNSA. The CDR3 has 14 residues. With 1 base removed from V and 5 bases from J, the gap between germline ends came to 12 bases. The CDR3 sequence is CASSLDGVLDEQYF. The DNA for the CDR3 is TGTGCCAGCAGCTTAGACGGGGTCTTAGACGAGCAGTACTTC.

This rearrangement joins TRBV30 to TRBJ1-5; D remains ambiguous. CDR1 and CDR2 (germline): GTSNPN, SVGIG (reference sequence). The CDR3 has 14 residues. Trimming took 1 base from V and 1 from J, leaving 8 bases between them. CDR3 in amino acids: CAWSGTVSNQPQHF. The DNA for the CDR3 is TGTGCCTGGAGTGGGACGGTAAGCAATCAGCCCCAGCATTTT.

This clone has more than one count but fewer than ten. The rearrangement links TRBV19 to TRBJ2-2; the match to TRBD1 covers 8 bases. The CDR3 covers 16 residues. J gave up 5 bases and V 4 bases, and 9 bases lay outside the gene matches. CDR1 is LNHDA, CDR2 SQIVND, per germline (reference sequence). CDR3: CASSSTTGDVTGELFF. CDR3 sequence (DNA): TGTGCCAGTAGTAGCACGACAGGGGATGTGACCGGGGAGCTGTTTTTT.

This clone was counted a single time. The chain combines TRBV19 with TRBJ2-7; 9 bases align to TRBD1. Trimming cost V 4 bases and J 7 bases; bases outside gene matches: 11. Germline V gene lookup returns CDR1 LNHDA and CDR2 SQIVND (reference sequence). The CDR3 is 15 residues long. CDR3 residues: CASSTTGGGTKEQYF. CDR3 sequence (DNA): TGTGCCAGTAGTACTACAGGGGGCGGAACTAAAGAGCAGTACTTC.